This T cell receptor beta chain was sequenced in a study of identical twins. The germline V and J ends were trimmed by 4 bases and 6 bases, with 23 bases remaining between them. This CDR3 is 17 amino acids long. CDR1 is SGHRS and CDR2 is YFSETQ in the germline V gene. Using its own MiXCR run on the 5' RACE reads, TCRdb lists one record per CDR3 protein. The sample contains a few hundred thousand distinct CDR3 sequences, over 5.5% of which appear only once. In addition, the sample was reused for a study of T cells expressing NK-cell markers.

Sequencing input: CD8+ T cells sorted from blood. The receptor's source is a woman in her late teens or twenties in good health. V is TRBV5-1 and J is TRBJ2-1; D could derive from TRBD1 or TRBD2 (6 bases each). CDR3 nucleotides: TGCGCCAGCAGCCCGGAACAGGGAGGCCTCGGGGCCAATGAGCAGTTCTTC. Translating gives CASSPEQGGLGANEQFF.